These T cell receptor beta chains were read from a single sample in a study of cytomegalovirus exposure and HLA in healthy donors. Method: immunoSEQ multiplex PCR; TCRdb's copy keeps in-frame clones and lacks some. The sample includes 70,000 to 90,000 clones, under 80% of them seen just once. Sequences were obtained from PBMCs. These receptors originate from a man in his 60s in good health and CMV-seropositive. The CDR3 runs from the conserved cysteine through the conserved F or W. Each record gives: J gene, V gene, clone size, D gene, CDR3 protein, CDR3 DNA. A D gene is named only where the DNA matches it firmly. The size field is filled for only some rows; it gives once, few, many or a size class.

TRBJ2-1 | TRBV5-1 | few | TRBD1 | CASSLAGGLNNEQFF | TGCGCCAGCAGCTTGGCAGGGGGCCTGAACAATGAGCAGTTCTTC
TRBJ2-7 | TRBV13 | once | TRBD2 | CASSGDFSYEQYF | TGCGCTAGCAGCGGGGACTTCTCCTACGAGCAGTACTTC
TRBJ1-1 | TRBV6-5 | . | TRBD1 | CASSSTRGDTEAFF | TGTGCCAGCAGTTCGACCAGGGGGGACACTGAAGCTTTCTTT
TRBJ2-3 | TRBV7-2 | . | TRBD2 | CASSQTGGTQYF | TGTGCCAGCAGCCAGACGGGGGGTACGCAGTATTTT
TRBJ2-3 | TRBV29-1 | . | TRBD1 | CSYGQGSERQYF | TGCAGCTACGGACAGGGCAGCGAGAGGCAGTATTTT
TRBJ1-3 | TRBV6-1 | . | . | CASSAFQGSAGNTIYF | TGTGCCAGCAGTGCCTTTCAGGGGTCCGCTGGAAACACCATATATTTT
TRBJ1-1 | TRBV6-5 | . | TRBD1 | CASSYSLGTAYEAFF | TGTGCCAGCAGTTACTCTCTCGGGACAGCCTATGAAGCTTTCTTT
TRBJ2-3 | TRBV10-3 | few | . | CAISEGLVNTQYF | TGTGCCATCAGTGAGGGCCTAGTCAATACGCAGTATTTT
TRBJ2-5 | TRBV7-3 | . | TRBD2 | CASSFRGGEETQYF | TGTGCCAGCAGCTTCCGGGGGGGAGAAGAGACCCAGTACTTC
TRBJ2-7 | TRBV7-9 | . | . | CASSSSPPRASSYEQYF | TGTGCCAGCAGCTCCTCCCCCCCGAGGGCGAGCTCCTACGAGCAGTACTTC
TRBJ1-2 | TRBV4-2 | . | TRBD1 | CASSQDRGRDGYTF | TGTGCCAGCAGCCAAGACAGGGGGCGAGATGGCTACACCTTC
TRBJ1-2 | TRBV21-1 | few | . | CASSKKAPGGAPYGYTF | TGTGCCAGCAGCAAGAAAGCTCCGGGTGGGGCTCCCTATGGCTACACCTTC
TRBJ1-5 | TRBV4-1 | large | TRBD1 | CASSQEMMTGGNQPQHF | TGCGCCAGCAGCCAAGAAATGATGACAGGGGGCAATCAGCCCCAGCATTTT
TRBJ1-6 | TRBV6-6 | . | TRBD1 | CASSPGQSYNSPLHF | TGTGCCAGCAGTCCGGGACAGTCTTATAATTCACCCCTCCACTTT
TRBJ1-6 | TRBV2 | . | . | CASTGTYNSPLHF | TGTGCCAGTACCGGGACCTATAATTCACCCCTCCACTTT
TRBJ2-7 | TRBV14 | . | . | CASSQVVRQGPYEQYF | TGTGCCAGCAGCCAAGTGGTACGGCAGGGCCCCTACGAGCAGTACTTC
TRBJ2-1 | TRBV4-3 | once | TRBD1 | CASSPLGTGVFNEQFF | TGCGCCAGCAGCCCTTTAGGGACAGGAGTTTTTAATGAGCAGTTCTTC
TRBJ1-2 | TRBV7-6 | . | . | CASSLGQDGYGYTF | TGTGCCAGCAGCTTAGGACAGGACGGGTATGGCTACACCTTC
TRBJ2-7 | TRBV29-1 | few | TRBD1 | CSAEGADTYEQYF | TGCAGCGCCGAGGGGGCAGACACCTACGAGCAGTACTTC
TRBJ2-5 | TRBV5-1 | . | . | CASSLDRVQETQYF | TGCGCCAGCAGCTTGGACAGAGTACAAGAGACCCAGTACTTC
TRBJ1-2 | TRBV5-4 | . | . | CASSFQGRVYGYTF | TGTGCCAGCAGCTTCCAGGGGAGGGTCTATGGCTACACCTTC
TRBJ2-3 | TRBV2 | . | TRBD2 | CASSGPLAGGPGPDTQYF | TGTGCCAGCAGTGGCCCACTAGCGGGAGGGCCAGGGCCAGATACGCAGTATTTT
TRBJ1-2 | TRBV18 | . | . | CASSPDGNYGYTF | TGTGCCAGCTCACCCGACGGGAACTATGGCTACACCTTC
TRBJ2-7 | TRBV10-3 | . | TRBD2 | CAISESSGLGAAYEQYF | TGTGCCATCAGTGAGTCTTCGGGACTAGGGGCAGCCTACGAGCAGTACTTC
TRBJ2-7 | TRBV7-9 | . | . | CSSRDNYEQYF | TGTTCCAGCCGGGACAACTACGAGCAGTACTTC
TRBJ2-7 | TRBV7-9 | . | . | CASSSTVYEQYF | TGTGCCAGCAGCTCGACAGTCTACGAGCAGTACTTC
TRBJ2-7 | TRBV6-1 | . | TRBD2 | CASSLSGSSYEQYF | TGTGCCAGCAGTCTCAGCGGGAGCTCCTACGAGCAGTACTTC
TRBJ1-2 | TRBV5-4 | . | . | CASSLGSAVRDNYGYTF | TGTGCCAGCAGCTTGGGGTCCGCGGTTCGGGACAACTATGGCTACACTTTC
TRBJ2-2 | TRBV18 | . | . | CASSPFQYTGELFF | TGTGCCAGCTCACCATTTCAGTACACCGGGGAGCTGTTTTTT
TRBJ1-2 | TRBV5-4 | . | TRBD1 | CASSFTGGGYTF | TGTGCCAGCAGCTTTACAGGGGGTGGCTACACCTTC
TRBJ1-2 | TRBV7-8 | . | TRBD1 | CASSFTGTGYGYTF | TGTGCCAGCAGCTTTACGGGGACAGGCTATGGCTACACCTTC
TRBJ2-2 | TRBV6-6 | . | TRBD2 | CASRSGRNTGELFF | TGTGCCAGCAGGAGCGGGAGGAACACCGGGGAGCTGTTTTTT
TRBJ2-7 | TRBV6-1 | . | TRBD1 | CASSDNTGGYEQYF | TGTGCCAGCAGTGATAATACAGGGGGCTACGAGCAGTACTTC
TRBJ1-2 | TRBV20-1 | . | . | CSAPQDYGYTF | TGCAGTGCACCCCAGGACTATGGCTACACCTTC
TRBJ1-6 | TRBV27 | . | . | CASSPVRQAWSPLHF | TGTGCCAGCAGTCCGGTACGGCAGGCATGGTCACCCCTCCACTTT
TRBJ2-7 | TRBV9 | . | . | CASSPQRSYEQYF | TGTGCCAGCAGCCCCCAGCGGTCCTACGAGCAGTACTTC
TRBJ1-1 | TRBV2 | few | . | CASRDPMYKSTRETEAFF | TGTGCCAGCAGAGACCCTATGTACAAATCGACTCGAGAGACTGAAGCTTTCTTT
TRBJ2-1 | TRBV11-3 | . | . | CASSLMTRDEQFF | TGTGCCAGCAGCTTAATGACTAGGGATGAGCAGTTCTTC
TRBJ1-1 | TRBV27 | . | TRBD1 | CASRMDRGSVNTEAFF | TGTGCCAGCAGGATGGACAGGGGATCTGTGAACACTGAAGCTTTCTTT
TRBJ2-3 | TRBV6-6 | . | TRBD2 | CAARTSGSTDTQYF | TGTGCCGCCAGGACTAGCGGGAGCACAGATACGCAGTATTTT
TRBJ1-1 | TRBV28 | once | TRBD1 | CASSPPGQGNTEAFF | TGTGCCAGCAGTCCACCGGGACAGGGGAACACTGAAGCTTTCTTT
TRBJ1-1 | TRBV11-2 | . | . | CASSLDETDTEAFF | TGTGCCAGCAGCTTAGATGAGACAGACACTGAAGCTTTCTTT
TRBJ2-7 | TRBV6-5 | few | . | CASSPDITYEQYF | TGTGCCAGCAGCCCGGACATCACCTACGAGCAGTACTTC
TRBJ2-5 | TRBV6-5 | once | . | CASRRTGTLQETQYF | TGTGCCAGCAGACGTACCGGGACACTACAAGAGACCCAGTACTTC
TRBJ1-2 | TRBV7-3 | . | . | CASSHSGGSYGYTF | TGTGCCAGCAGCCACTCCGGGGGTAGCTATGGCTACACCTTC
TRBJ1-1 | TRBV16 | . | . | CASSPGFRAEAFF | TGTGCCAGCAGCCCAGGGTTTAGGGCTGAAGCTTTCTTT
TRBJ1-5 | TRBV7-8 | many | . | CASSPPDSLGPNQPQHF | TGTGCCAGCAGCCCCCCGGACAGCCTGGGCCCAAATCAGCCCCAGCATTTT
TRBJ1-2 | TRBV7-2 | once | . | CASSLNRRVVTF | TGTGCCAGCAGCTTAAATCGCCGCGTGGTCACCTTC
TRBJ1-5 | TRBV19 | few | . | CASSDRSTGNQPQHF | TGTGCCAGCAGTGACAGATCTACCGGCAATCAGCCCCAGCATTTT
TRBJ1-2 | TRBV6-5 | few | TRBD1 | CASTGGEGGFSGYTF | TGTGCCAGCACCGGGGGAGAAGGGGGCTTTTCTGGCTACACCTTC